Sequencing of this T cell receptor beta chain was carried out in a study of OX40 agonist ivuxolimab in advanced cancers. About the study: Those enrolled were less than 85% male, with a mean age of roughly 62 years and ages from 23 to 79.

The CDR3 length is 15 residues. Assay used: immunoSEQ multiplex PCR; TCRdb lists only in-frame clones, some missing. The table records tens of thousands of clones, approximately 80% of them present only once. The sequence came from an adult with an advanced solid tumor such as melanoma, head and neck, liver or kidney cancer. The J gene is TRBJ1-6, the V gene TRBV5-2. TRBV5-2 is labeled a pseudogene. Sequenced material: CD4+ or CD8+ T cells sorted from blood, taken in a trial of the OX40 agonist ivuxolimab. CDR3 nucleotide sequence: TGTGCCAGCAGCCTGGGCGTGGGGAGGAATTCACCCCTCCACTTT. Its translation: CASSLGVGRNSPLHF.